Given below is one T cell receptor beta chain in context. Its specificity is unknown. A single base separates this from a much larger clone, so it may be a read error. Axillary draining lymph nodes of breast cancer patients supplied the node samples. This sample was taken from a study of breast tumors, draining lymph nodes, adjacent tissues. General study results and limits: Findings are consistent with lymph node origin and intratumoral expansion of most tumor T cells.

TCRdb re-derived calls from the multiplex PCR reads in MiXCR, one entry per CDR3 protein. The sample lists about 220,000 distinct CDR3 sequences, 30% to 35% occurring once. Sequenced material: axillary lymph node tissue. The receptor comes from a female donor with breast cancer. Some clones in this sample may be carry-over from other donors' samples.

The CDR3 DNA reads as TGCAGTGCCCAAGGGACAGGGGTTCGGCCGTACTTC. Its translation is CSAQGTGVRPYF. V is TRBV20-1 and J is TRBJ2-7, with TRBD1 identical over 10 bases. This CDR3 comprises 12 residues. After removal of 6 bases from V and 12 bases from J, the junction contained 11 bases not matched to a gene. Germline CDR1 DFQATT, CDR2 SNEGSKA (reference sequence).